Shown below are 16 T cell receptor beta chains from a single sample sequenced in a study of T cell changes during pregnancy in multiple sclerosis. The protocol was immunoSEQ multiplex PCR, while the TCRdb copy is restricted to in-frame clones and leaves out a portion. The sample carries 80,000 to 100,000 clones, 85% to 95% recorded once. The material sequenced was peripheral blood, taken after pregnancy. These receptor sequences come from a female donor with multiple sclerosis, enrolled in a pregnancy study.

This chain links TRBV10-2 with TRBJ2-1; 9 bases align to TRBD2. Looked up from germline, CDR1 is WSHSY and CDR2 is SAAADI. This CDR3 spans 16 amino acids. Trimming cost V 3 bases and J 3 bases; bases outside gene matches: 6. The CDR3 is CASSEVVSGSYNEQFF. DNA for the CDR3: TGCGCCAGCAGTGAAGTTGTTAGCGGGAGCTACAATGAGCAGTTCTTC.

This rearrangement joins TRBV6-5 to TRBJ1-1, with D uncertain. Trimming took off 4 bases at V and 0 bases at J, with 15 bases between the two ends. CDR3 length: 16 amino acids. Per the germline V gene, CDR1 is MNHEY and CDR2 is SVGAGI. The DNA for the CDR3 is TGTGCCAGCAGTTGGAGCGGTCACGACCTGAACACTGAAGCTTTCTTT. It encodes CASSWSGHDLNTEAFF.

The rearrangement joins TRBV6-5 to TRBJ1-3; D is unresolved. CDR1 MNHEY and CDR2 SVGAGI come from the germline V gene. This CDR3 is 14 amino acids long. V was clipped by 5 bases and J by 0 bases, with 8 bases between them. The chain's CDR3 is CASSGLSSGNTIYF. For the CDR3, the DNA is TGTGCCAGCAGTGGACTGTCCTCTGGAAACACCATATATTTT.

The CDR3 region is CASSHTRGGPTYEQYF. As DNA, the CDR3 is TGTGCCAGCAGCCACACGCGGGGGGGCCCAACCTACGAGCAGTACTTC. This chain links TRBV7-9 with TRBJ2-7; 9 bases line up with TRBD2. The V gene end was trimmed by 5 bases and the J gene end by 2 bases; junction bases not matched to a gene: 10. This CDR3 is built from 16 residues. Germline values: CDR1 SEHNR, CDR2 FQNEAQ (reference sequence).

The chain links TRBV4-3 to TRBJ1-5; D is undetermined. The CDR3 is made up of 14 amino acids. Germline CDR1 LGHNA, CDR2 YSLEER. Deletions cut 2 bases from V and 4 bases from J, with 9 bases between. The chain's CDR3 is CASSQLVRNQPQHF. Written as DNA, the CDR3 is TGCGCCAGCAGCCAACTAGTCAGAAATCAGCCCCAGCATTTT.

The CDR3 reads CATALRELNTEAFF. The CDR3 region has the DNA TGTGCCACCGCCCTGAGGGAACTGAACACTGAAGCTTTCTTT. The chain couples TRBV15 to TRBJ1-1; D gene ambiguous. The V end lost 8 bases, the J end lost 0 bases, and 13 bases lay between the germline ends. The CDR3 runs to 14 residues. Germline CDR1 reads LNHNV; CDR2 reads YYDKDF (reference sequence).

The chain carries TRBV19 and TRBJ1-5, with D uncertain. This CDR3 is built from 13 residues. From germline, CDR1 is LNHDA and CDR2 SQIVND (reference sequence). V lost 4 bases and J lost 5, with 9 bases in between. DNA of the CDR3: TGTGCCAGTAGTAGCTTAAGAGATCAGCCCCAGCATTTT. Residues: CASSSLRDQPQHF.

V usage is TRBV27 and J usage is TRBJ2-5; D call uncertain. Germline V CDR1 and CDR2: MNHEY, SMNVEV (reference sequence). The V end was cut by 1 base, the J end by 1 base, with 13 bases between. There are 16 residues in the CDR3. CDR3 loop: CASSLWAGHAQETQYF. The DNA of the CDR3 is TGTGCCAGCAGTTTATGGGCAGGCCATGCCCAAGAGACCCAGTACTTC.

This rearrangement joins TRBV19 to TRBJ1-1; D is ambiguous. Trimming removed 5 bases from V and 5 bases from J, with 9 bases in between. The CDR3 is 12 residues long. Germline CDR1 reads LNHDA; CDR2 reads SQIVND (reference sequence). Here the CDR3 reads CASSPGWTEAFF. The CDR3 DNA is TGTGCCAGTAGTCCGGGTTGGACTGAAGCTTTCTTT.

This sequence joins TRBV6-4 and TRBJ2-1, with 10 bases identical to TRBD1. CDR1 is MRHNA, CDR2 SNTAGT, per germline. The CDR3 runs 14 residues. V shed 7 bases, J shed 9 bases, and the junction held 9 bases outside the gene matches. The CDR3 bases are TGTGCCAGCACCGTGACAGGACAGGGGGGTGAGCAGTTCTTC. It specifies CASTVTGQGGEQFF.

Here the CDR3 reads CASSQISLGSSYEQYF. The CDR3 nucleotides read TGCGCCAGCAGCCAAATAAGTTTGGGGAGCTCCTACGAGCAGTACTTC. The chain recombines TRBV4-1 with TRBJ2-7; D possibly corresponds to TRBD2 (5 bases). There are 16 residues in the CDR3. V lost 2 bases and J lost 0, with 14 bases in between. Per germline, CDR1 MGHRA and CDR2 YSYEKL.

The chain joins TRBV13 to TRBJ2-7; D gene ambiguous. Per germline, CDR1 PRHDT and CDR2 FYEKMQ (reference sequence). Trimming took off 4 bases at V and 2 bases at J, with 6 bases between the two ends. The CDR3 length is 12 residues. This CDR3 is CASSSLTYEQYF. In DNA, the CDR3 is TGTGCCAGCAGCTCGTTAACCTACGAGCAGTACTTC.

CDR3 residues: CASSLAGTRNNEQFF. The CDR3 DNA reads TGCGCCAGCAGTTTAGCGGGTACCCGTAACAATGAGCAGTTCTTC. The chain has TRBV5-1 and TRBJ2-1, with 7 bases identical to TRBD2. Germline V lookup: CDR1 SGHRS, CDR2 YFSETQ. The CDR3 contains 15 residues. V lost 5 bases to trimming and J lost 5 bases; unmatched junction nucleotides: 10. The whole variable domain, remainder taken from reference TRBV5-1 and TRBJ2-1, is KAGVTQTPRYLIKTRGQQVTLSCSPISGHRSVSWYQQTPGQGLQFLFEYFSETQRNKGNFPGRFSGRQFSNSRSEMNVSTLELGDSALYLCASSLAGTRNNEQFFGPGTRLTVL.

CDR3: CASSLGSGSGANVLTF. The CDR3, as DNA: TGTGCCAGCAGCTTAGGCTCAGGGTCTGGGGCCAACGTCCTGACTTTC. The chain recombines TRBV7-2 with TRBJ2-6; TRBD1 is a possible D gene (5 bases). The CDR3 spans 16 residues. The germline gives CDR1 SGHTA, CDR2 FQGNSA. With 1 base removed from V and 1 base from J, the gap between germline ends came to 8 bases.

The genes are TRBV30 and TRBJ2-7; 7 nucleotides agree with TRBD1. Germline trimming cut 5 bases from V and 8 bases from J; bases unmatched to any gene: 12. The CDR3 is 13 amino acids. Germline values: CDR1 GTSNPN, CDR2 SVGIG (reference sequence). CDR3 DNA: TGTGCCTGGGATGAGGTCCAGGGGGATAAGCAGTACTTC. Translating gives CAWDEVQGDKQYF. Together with reference TRBV30 and TRBJ2-7, the CDR3 gives the full variable domain: SQTIHQWPATLVQPVGSPLSLECTVEGTSNPNLYWYRQAAGRGLQLLFYSVGIGQISSEVPQNLSASRPQDRQFILSSKKLLLSDSGFYLCAWDEVQGDKQYFGPGTRLTVT.

This CDR3 is CASTSRGTGELFF. The CDR3 bases are TGTGCCAGCACTAGCAGGGGCACCGGGGAGCTGTTTTTT. The chain uses TRBV27 and TRBJ2-2, with D possibly TRBD1 on 6 matching bases. Trimming left V 7 bases short and J 4 bases short, with 10 bases between. Per germline, CDR1 MNHEY and CDR2 SMNVEV (reference sequence). This CDR3 contains 13 residues.